This T cell receptor (beta chain) was sequenced during a study of T-cell memory formation after mild COVID-19. Whole-study findings and limits: Among contracting clones, CD4+ were mainly CM/EM and CD8+ enriched in EMRA. Balance between CD4 and CD8 was seen in clones contracting day 15 to 85, and a CD4+ lean was seen in later expanders. Some SARS-CoV-2-responding clones were already detected in memory before infection. Whether day 37 second-wave clones are SARS-CoV-2-specific was not confirmed.

TCRdb called the 5' RACE reads again in MiXCR, with one record for every CDR3 protein. The sample contains a few hundred thousand distinct CDR3 sequences, roughly 20% of which appear only once. CDR3 length: 14 residues. As to this clonotype: Its target is unknown. The germline gene is not matched at one end of the junction; a read error may be the cause.

The genes are TRBV12-3 or TRBV12-4 and TRBJ1-2; 7 bases are shared with TRBD1. Material: PBMCs or a T cell subset sorted from them (not recorded which). The TCR sequence derives from an adult woman who had mild COVID-19 (a few samples of this study predate the infection). Cell type and time point are not known. DNA of the CDR3: TGTGCCAGCAGTTCGACCCCGGGACAGCGGACGTCTTACTTC. It translates to CASSSTPGQRTSYF.